The following is a T cell receptor beta chain sequence with its context. This clonotype was counted many times. Its binding antigen is unknown. Per-base qualities were not stored, and no clone one base away is much larger. This sample stems from a study of CD8+CD57+ T cells in acquired aplastic anemia (dated by TCRdb to 2016 to 2019). With regard to the full study: A mean of about 3.2 ug of DNA, ranging from roughly 0.2 to 27.4 ug, was extracted from sorted CD4+ and CD8+ cells. CD8+CD57+ expansion was defined as frequency above the mean frequency observed in healthy subjects. Beyond this particular receptor, the publication reports: Patients and healthy controls showed no significant difference in CD8+ Simpson's diversity (P=0.060). Although under 35 CD8+ CDR3 sequences were shared by patients and controls, these sequences appeared highly expressed in patients and within the immunodominant clones of patients.

Per the germline V gene (reference sequence), DFQATT is the CDR1 and SNEGSKA is the CDR2. From its cysteine to its phenylalanine, the CDR3 spans 14 amino acids. This entry keeps only the CDR3 DNA: 42 bases, framed from base 1. V and J are truncated by 0 bases and 2 bases respectively, leaving an intervening sequence of 7 bases. TCR beta VDJ combination and CDR3 sequence profiling used genomic DNA as the template. TCR repertoire sequencing was run on an Illumina HiSeq 2000. The original pipeline was this. TRBV/TRBJ rearrangement plots, CDR3 size and DJ length profiles, and Simpson's diversity index were used to assess repertoires. The most abundant DNA sequence in the deep sequencing data was taken as the immunodominant clone. CDR3 amino acid sequences were screened for sharing across subjects and compared with published repertoires and the VDJdb database. The public reads were reanalyzed by TCRdb: fastp trimming at Q25, MiXCR alignment, in-frame beta chains only. Each entry merges the rows of one CDR3 protein and shows their most common DNA and genes. The V and J calls and clone size come from TCRdb's table, not from the authors' own analysis. Present in this sample are 160,000 or so distinct CDR3 sequences, 40% to 50% of which were seen just once. The ten largest make up more than 30% of the sample.

Expansion of CD8+CD57+ cells had been shown by flow cytometry in the patients chosen for sequencing. Every patient had severe acquired aplastic anemia, diagnosed using the International Study of Aplastic Anemia and Agranulocytosis and Camitta criteria. No therapy had been received by the patients at the time of blood sampling. The study deep-sequenced TCR repertoires of sorted CD4+ and CD8+ blood T cells from severe aplastic anemia patients and healthy subjects. Patients were enrolled under clinicaltrials.gov protocols 00001620, 01623167, 00001397, 00071045, 00081523 and 00961064 in the USA. Ficoll-Paque density gradient centrifugation was used to isolate peripheral blood mononuclear cells. Before DNA extraction, CD4+ and CD8+ T cells were sorted with FACS or magnetic beads.

The sequence was obtained from a human donor with aplastic anemia. Sequencing was carried out using sorted CD4+, CD8+, or CD8+CD57+ T cells (not recorded which) from PBMCs. Here the chain combines TRBV20-1 and TRBJ2-2; the D gene assignment is ambiguous. The CDR3 region has the sequence CSARDITNTGELFF. The DNA sequence reads TGCAGTGCTAGAGATATTACCAACACCGGGGAGCTGTTTTTT.